The clone carrying this T cell receptor (beta chain) was detected many times. What it recognizes is unknown. J lost 4 bases, V lost 5 bases, and 19 bases had no gene match. CDR1 is SGHVS, CDR2 FQNEAQ, per germline. This CDR3 has 18 residues. A 10-nucleotide random UMI tagged transcripts in template-switch 5'RACE cDNA synthesis. Every sequencing run generated over 160 million TCR-beta sequences from 15-18 subjects. MiXCR, applied by TCRdb to the 5' RACE reads, yields one record per CDR3 protein. The data hold approximately 30,000 distinct CDR3 sequences, with 20% to 25% observed a single time. The data belong to a study of neurological immune-mediated disorders. The cells used in sorted libraries, CD4+ or CD8+ T cells, numbered 1 million. Broader study findings: None of the CDR3 amino acid sequences of expanded clones recurred across subjects, suggesting private repertoires in all groups.

This rearrangement joins TRBV7-8 to TRBJ1-2, with 7 bases that match TRBD1. The specimen sequenced was CD4+ T cells from blood. The source of this sequence is a man in his forties or fifties with HTLV-1-associated myelopathy (HAM/TSP). The CDR3: CASSPQGGRASSLYGYTF. Written as DNA, the CDR3 is TGTGCCAGCAGCCCCCAGGGGGGCAGGGCCTCCTCTCTCTATGGCTACACCTTC.